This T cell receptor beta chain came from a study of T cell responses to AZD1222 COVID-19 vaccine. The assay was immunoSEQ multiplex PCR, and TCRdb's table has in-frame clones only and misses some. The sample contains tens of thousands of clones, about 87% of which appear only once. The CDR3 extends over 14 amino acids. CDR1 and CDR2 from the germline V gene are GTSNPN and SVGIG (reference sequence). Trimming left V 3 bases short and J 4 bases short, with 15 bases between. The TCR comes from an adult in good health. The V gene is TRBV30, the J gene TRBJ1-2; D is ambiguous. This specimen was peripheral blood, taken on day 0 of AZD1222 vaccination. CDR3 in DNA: TGTGCCTGGAGCCCCGGATGGACGTCCTATGGCTACACCTTC. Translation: CAWSPGWTSYGYTF.